One sample yielded the 9 T cell receptor beta chains listed below, sequenced in a study of cytomegalovirus exposure and HLA in healthy donors. The PCR contained 60 Vbeta and 13 Jbeta primers. Profiling relied on immunoSEQ multiplex PCR, and the TCRdb table lists in-frame clones only, not all of them. The table records around 130,000 clones, 80% of them present only once. Sequencing was performed on PBMCs. These receptors were collected from a man under 40 in good health and CMV-seronegative.

This clone has just a few counts. The V gene is TRBV7-6, the J gene TRBJ1-1, with TRBD1 matching over 10 bases. The junction had 10 bases not matched to a gene; V was cut back by 5 bases and J by 4 bases. This CDR3 region has 16 residues. The germline V gene has CDR1 SGHVS and CDR2 FNYEAQ. In nucleotides, the CDR3 is TGTGCCAGCAGCAGAGGACAGGGGGTAGCAGGCACTGAAGCTTTCTTT. Translation gives CASSRGQGVAGTEAFF.

This chain joins TRBV15 and TRBJ2-2; no reliable D call. This CDR3 has 13 residues. CDR1 LNHNV and CDR2 YYDKDF come from the germline V gene (reference sequence). The ends were cut back, 7 bases at V and 2 bases at J, with 8 bases in the middle. The CDR3 sequence: CATTRVNTGELFF. Written as DNA, the CDR3 is TGTGCCACCACACGGGTTAACACCGGGGAGCTGTTTTTT.

The rearrangement links TRBV18 to TRBJ2-3; TRBD2 matches 13 bases. Germline CDR1 KGHSH, CDR2 LQKENI. Trimming at V came to 1 base and at J to 5 bases, leaving 6 bases not matched to a gene. There are 17 residues in the CDR3. This CDR3 reads CASSPLGLAGVGDTQYF. In DNA, the CDR3 is TGTGCCAGCTCACCACTAGGACTAGCGGGAGTCGGAGATACGCAGTATTTT.

J is TRBJ2-2 and V is TRBV28, with D possibly matching TRBD2 (6 bases). CDR1 MDHEN and CDR2 SYDVKM come from the germline V gene. Trimming stripped 6 bases from V and 7 bases from J, with 15 bases between. The CDR3 consists of 14 residues. CDR3 bases: TGTGCCAGCAGACCGGGACTTTTAAACGGGGAGCTGTTTTTT. Its protein product is CASRPGLLNGELFF. Looking up the rest from reference TRBV28 and TRBJ2-2 gives the full variable domain: DVKVTQSSRYLVKRTGEKVFLECVQDMDHENMFWYRQDPGLGLRLIYFSYDVKMKEKGDIPEGYSVSREKKERFSLILESASTNQTSMYLCASRPGLLNGELFFGEGSRLTVL.

The V and J genes are TRBV5-6 and TRBJ2-1, with D unclear. Trimming removed 6 bases at V and 8 bases at J, with 12 bases between. CDR1 is SGHDT and CDR2 is YYEEEE in the germline V gene. CDR3 size: 12 residues. This CDR3 reads CASTLRFDEQFF. The CDR3 nucleotides are TGTGCCAGCACCCTGCGTTTTGATGAGCAGTTCTTC. The complete variable domain, with remaining parts taken from reference TRBV5-6 and TRBJ2-1, reads DAGVTQSPTHLIKTRGQQVTLRCSPKSGHDTVSWYQQALGQGPQFIFQYYEEEERQRGNFPDRFSGHQFPNYSSELNVNALLLGDSALYLCASTLRFDEQFFGPGTRLTVL.

The rearrangement joins TRBV11-2 to TRBJ2-1; D is possibly TRBD2 (6 bases). This CDR3 has 18 residues. The germline gives CDR1 SGHAT, CDR2 FQNNGV. Trimming stripped 3 bases from V and 4 bases from J, with 22 bases between. The CDR3 coding sequence is TGTGCCAGCAGCTTTGGGGGGAGATTTCGGGAGTGGTACAATGAGCAGTTCTTC. Translation gives CASSFGGRFREWYNEQFF.

The rearrangement links TRBV30 to TRBJ1-4, with D possibly TRBD1 on 6 matching bases. The germline V and J ends were trimmed by 3 bases and 0 bases, with 8 bases remaining between them. This CDR3 spans 14 amino acids. CDR1 GTSNPN and CDR2 SVGIG come from the germline V gene (reference sequence). The CDR3, as DNA: TGTGCCTGGAGGGGACAAGCAACTAATGAAAAACTGTTTTTT. Its protein is CAWRGQATNEKLFF.

The chain's CDR3 is CASSLTSGGNEQFF. DNA for the CDR3: TGTGCCAGCAGTTTGACTAGCGGAGGGAATGAGCAGTTCTTC. The chain employs TRBV6-5 and TRBJ2-1; 9 nucleotides line up with TRBD2. The CDR3 extends over 14 amino acids. J gave up 7 bases and V 4 bases, and 5 bases lay outside the gene matches. Germline CDR1 is MNHEY and CDR2 is SVGAGI.

This clone was seen a few times. The chain couples TRBV6-1 to TRBJ1-2, with 9 bases that match TRBD1. The ends lost 6 bases at V and 2 bases at J; junction bases unmatched: 7. Germline V gene data show CDR1 as MNHNS and CDR2 as SASEGT. The CDR3 consists of 15 residues. Here the CDR3 reads CASSPLGTGNYGYTF. The CDR3, as DNA: TGTGCCAGCAGCCCATTAGGGACAGGGAACTATGGCTACACCTTC.